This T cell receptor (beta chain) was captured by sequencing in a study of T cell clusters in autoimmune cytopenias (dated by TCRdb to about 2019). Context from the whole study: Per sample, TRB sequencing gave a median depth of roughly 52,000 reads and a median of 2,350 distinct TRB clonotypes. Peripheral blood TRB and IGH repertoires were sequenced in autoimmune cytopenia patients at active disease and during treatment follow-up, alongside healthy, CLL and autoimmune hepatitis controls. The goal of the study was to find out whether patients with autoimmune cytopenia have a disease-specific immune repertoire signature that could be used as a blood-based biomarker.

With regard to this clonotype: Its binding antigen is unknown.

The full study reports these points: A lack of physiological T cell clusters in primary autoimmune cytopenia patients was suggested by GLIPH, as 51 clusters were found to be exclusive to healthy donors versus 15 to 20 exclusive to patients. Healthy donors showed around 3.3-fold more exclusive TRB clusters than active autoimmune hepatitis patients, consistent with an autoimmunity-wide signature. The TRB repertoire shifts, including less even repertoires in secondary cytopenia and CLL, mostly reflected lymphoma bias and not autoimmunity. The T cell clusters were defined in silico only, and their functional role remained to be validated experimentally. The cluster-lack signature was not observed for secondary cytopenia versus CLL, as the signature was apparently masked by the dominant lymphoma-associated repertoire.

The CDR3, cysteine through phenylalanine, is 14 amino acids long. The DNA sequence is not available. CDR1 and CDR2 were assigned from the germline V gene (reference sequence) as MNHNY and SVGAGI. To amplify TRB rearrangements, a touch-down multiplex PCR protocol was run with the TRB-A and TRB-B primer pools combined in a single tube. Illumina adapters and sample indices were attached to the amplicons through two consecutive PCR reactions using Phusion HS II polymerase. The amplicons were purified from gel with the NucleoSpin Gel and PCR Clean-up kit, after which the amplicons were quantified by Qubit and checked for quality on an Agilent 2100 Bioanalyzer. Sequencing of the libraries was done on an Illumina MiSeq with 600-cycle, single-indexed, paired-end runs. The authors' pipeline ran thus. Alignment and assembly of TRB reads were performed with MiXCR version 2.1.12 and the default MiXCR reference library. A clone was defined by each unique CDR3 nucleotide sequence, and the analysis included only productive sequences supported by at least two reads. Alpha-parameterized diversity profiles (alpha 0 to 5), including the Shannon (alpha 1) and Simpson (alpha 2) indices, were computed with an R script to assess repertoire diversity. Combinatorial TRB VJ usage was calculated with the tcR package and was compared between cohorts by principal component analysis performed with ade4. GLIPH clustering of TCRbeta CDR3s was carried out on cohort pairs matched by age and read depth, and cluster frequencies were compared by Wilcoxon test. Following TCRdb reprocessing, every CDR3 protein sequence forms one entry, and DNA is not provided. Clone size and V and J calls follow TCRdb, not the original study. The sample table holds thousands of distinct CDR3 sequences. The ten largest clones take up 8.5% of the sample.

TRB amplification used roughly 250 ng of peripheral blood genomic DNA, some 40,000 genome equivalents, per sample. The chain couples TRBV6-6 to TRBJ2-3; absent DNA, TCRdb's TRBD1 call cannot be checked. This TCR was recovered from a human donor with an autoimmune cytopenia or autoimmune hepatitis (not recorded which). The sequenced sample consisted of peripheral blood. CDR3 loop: CASTQTGVQDTQYF.